This TCR beta chain derives from a study of human T cells and chemical hapten exposure. Turning to the study itself: During the roughly 24-week study period, patients had diphenylcyclopropenone applied to the scalp every week. Patch tests applied 0.01% DPC to the upper back and were scored after 6 days. Alopecia areata, totalis and universalis patients, mostly female, were included. Overall study findings and caveats: With alopecia, donors may have immune responses unlike healthy people's.

This clonotype appeared many times. Its antigen is unidentified. One entry per CDR3 protein, called by TCRdb with MiXCR from the RACE reads. This table has fewer than 500,000 distinct CDR3 sequences, more than 4.5% appearing once. CDR3 size: 13 residues. Germline CDR1 reads SQVTM; CDR2 reads ANQGSEA. Trimming left V 1 base short and J 1 base short, with 7 bases between. Time point specified: patch test 1, 2 weeks after DPC sensitization. The sample's treatment: therapeutic diphenylcyclopropenone sensitization with weekly scalp DPC. This rearrangement joins TRBV29-1 to TRBJ1-1, with a possible D match to TRBD1 (5 bases). This sequence was found in a woman in her fifties or sixties with alopecia areata. Some clones in this sample may be carry-over from other donors' samples. Here the sequenced sample was whole blood, taken in connection with sensitization to the hapten diphenylcyclopropenone (DPC). For the CDR3, the DNA is TGCAGCGTTGAAGGGGGCGCGAACACTGAAGCTTTCTTT. Translation gives CSVEGGANTEAFF.